This record covers a single TCR beta chain. Its antigen is currently unknown. Gene names denote mouse genes. The CDR3 extends 1 residue past the end of the read, so its final part is completed from the germline J gene. These data originate in a study of tissue T cells after allogeneic stem cell transplantation. General study points: In patients and mice, blood and spleen missed much of tissue repertoire. This small cohort was clinically heterogeneous, and sampling depth was a limitation. Alloreactivity or antigen specificity of tissue TCRs was not determined; some clones might be host cells.

The length of the CDR3 is 16 residues. The ends lost 1 base at V and 1 base at J; junction bases unmatched: 1. Germline lookup yields CDR1 SGHSA and CDR2 FRNQAP. The method was immunoSEQ multiplex PCR; TCRdb's version includes in-frame clones alone and lacks a portion of them. This sample has some 48,000 clones; roughly 75% occur once, and the top ten carry under 0.9%. The V gene is TRBV16, the J gene TRBJ2-5, with 11 bases matching TRBD2. The material sequenced was sorted cells pooled from one or two spleens. The TCR comes from a pool of C57BL/6 mice in good health. The part of the CDR3 DNA that was read is TGTGCAAGCAGCTTAGTACTGGGGGGGCACCAAGACACCCAGTAC. It encodes CASSLVLGGHQDTQY. The CDR3, in full, reads CASSLVLGGHQDTQYF.